Sequencing of this T cell receptor (beta chain) was carried out in a study of regulatory T cells in long-lasting Graves disease. Whole-study findings and limits: Accuracy might have suffered from few samples. Peripheral blood, not thyroid tissue, was the sole material studied.

A remark on this clonotype: Its antigen is still unknown.

Deletions cut 0 bases from V and 7 bases from J, with 8 bases between. This CDR3 has 13 residues. Germline CDR1 reads SGDLS; CDR2 reads YYNGEE. The time point is: newly diagnosed GD, antithyroid drugs for less than 3 months. Researchers made the TCR library from RNA that was extracted from PBMCs. The authors drew patients from an endocrinology department in Xi'an, China. To make TCR beta libraries, researchers used iRepertoire HTBI primers and Arm-PCR of CDR3 regions. Each CDR3 protein gets one entry after TCRdb re-called the multiplex PCR reads with MiXCR. This sample has hundreds of thousands of distinct CDR3 sequences, with around 15% found just once. These same records also appear under a second study, on T cells in Graves' hyperthyroidism and ophthalmopathy. This second study notes: A set of HTBI primers served as the primers for a first-round RT-PCR of the TCR CDR3.

The gene calls are TRBV9 and TRBJ1-5; D is ambiguous. The sequencing used peripheral blood mononuclear cells (PBMCs), collected at new diagnosis, from a patient treated with antithyroid drugs. The sequence derives from a man aged 40-49 years with Graves disease. The CDR3 sequence: CASSVGDRQPQHF. The CDR3 DNA reads TGTGCCAGCAGCGTAGGAGATCGGCAGCCCCAGCATTTT.